These 21 T cell receptor beta chains share one sample of origin, sequenced in a study of CD8 T cells in Susac syndrome. RNA amounts of roughly 0.45 to 1 ug underwent reverse transcription with random hexamers. Each CDR3 protein is one row after TCRdb ran MiXCR on the immunoSEQ multiplex PCR reads. This sample has over 150,000 distinct CDR3 sequences, with roughly 94% found just once. The sample consisted of CD4+ T cells from PBMCs. These receptors came from a human donor with Susac syndrome.

The chain is built from TRBV27 and TRBJ2-3, with D possibly being TRBD2 (5 bases). The CDR3 consists of 14 residues. Trimming took off 5 bases at V and 3 bases at J, with 12 bases between the two ends. Germline V gene sequence: CDR1 MNHEY, CDR2 SMNVEV (reference sequence). The CDR3 region has the DNA TGTGCCAGCAGTCTCCGGGGAACGACAGATACGCAGTATTTT. This sequence encodes CASSLRGTTDTQYF.

The chain combines TRBV4-2 with TRBJ1-1; tentatively, D is TRBD1 (5 bases). The V end lost 0 bases, the J end lost 1 base, and 9 bases lay between the germline ends. Looked up from germline, CDR1 is LGHNA and CDR2 is YNFKEQ. This CDR3 is built from 15 residues. CDR3 amino acids: CASSQDGGRNTEAFF. The CDR3 DNA reads as TGTGCCAGCAGCCAAGATGGGGGTAGGAACACTGAAGCTTTCTTT.

The V and J genes are TRBV18 and TRBJ2-6, with D maybe TRBD1 (5 bases). CDR3 length: 19 amino acids. CDR1 and CDR2 (germline): KGHSH, LQKENI. Trimming removed 6 bases at V and 0 bases at J, with 21 bases between. CDR3 sequence: CASSNLQVTPISGANVLTF. CDR3 nucleotides: TGTGCCAGCTCCAACTTACAGGTCACCCCCATCTCTGGGGCCAACGTCCTGACTTTC.

The chain joins TRBV7-8 to TRBJ2-1; 7 bases align to TRBD2. Germline trimming cut 4 bases from V and 5 bases from J; bases unmatched to any gene: 11. Germline values: CDR1 SGHVS, CDR2 FQNEAQ. The CDR3 runs 16 residues. The CDR3, as DNA: TGTGCCAGCAGCTCGGGACTAACCCCGAGGGACAATGAGCAGTTCTTC. Translated: CASSSGLTPRDNEQFF.

This clonotype showed up just a few times. The J gene is TRBJ2-1, the V gene TRBV27, with a possible D match to TRBD2 (5 bases). Trimming removed 4 bases from V and 3 bases from J, with 7 bases in between. Germline V gives CDR1 MNHEY, CDR2 SMNVEV (reference sequence). The CDR3 sequence is 13 residues long. As DNA, the CDR3 is TGTGCCAGCAGTTCCGGGATCTACAATGAGCAGTTCTTC. Encoded protein: CASSSGIYNEQFF.

The chain carries TRBV15 and TRBJ2-7; D possibly corresponds to TRBD2 (5 bases). The ends were cut back, 5 bases at V and 3 bases at J, with 14 bases in the middle. Germline V gives CDR1 LNHNV, CDR2 YYDKDF (reference sequence). The CDR3 has 14 residues. In DNA, the CDR3 is TGTGCCACCAGCGGAGGATCCCCGAACTACGAGCAGTACTTC. Translating gives CATSGGSPNYEQYF.

The V and J genes are TRBV6-5 and TRBJ2-7, with 10 positions matching TRBD2. J was trimmed by 3 bases and V by 3 bases; bases with no gene match: 5. The CDR3 has 15 residues. From germline, CDR1 is MNHEY and CDR2 SVGAGI. In nucleotides, the CDR3 is TGTGCCAGCAGTTATGCCGGGACTAGCGACTACGAGCAGTACTTC. It codes for CASSYAGTSDYEQYF.

The V call is TRBV20-1, the J call TRBJ2-5; 11 bases map to TRBD2. The trim removed 6 bases at V and 5 bases at J, leaving 14 bases unmatched. Germline assignment: CDR1 DFQATT and CDR2 SNEGSKA (reference sequence). The length of the CDR3 is 16 residues. The CDR3 sequence is CSAYSLAGGPGETQYF. The DNA of the CDR3 is TGCAGTGCCTACTCGTTAGCGGGGGGGCCGGGTGAGACCCAGTACTTC.

V usage is TRBV10-3 and J usage is TRBJ2-7, with 12 bases aligning to TRBD1. The CDR3 is 16 residues long. Germline values: CDR1 ENHRY, CDR2 SYGVKD. V was pared by 6 bases and J by 6 bases, with 12 bases of the junction left unmatched. The CDR3 here is CAIRAGTGGLAGEQYF. The CDR3 bases are TGTGCCATCAGAGCCGGGACAGGGGGCCTGGCCGGCGAGCAGTACTTC.

The rearrangement joins TRBV9 to TRBJ2-1, with D maybe TRBD2 (6 bases). Looked up from germline, CDR1 is SGDLS and CDR2 is YYNGEE. The CDR3 is 15 amino acids. Trimming took off 0 bases at V and 4 bases at J, with 11 bases between the two ends. The CDR3 nucleotides are TGTGCCAGCAGCGTAGAAGCGGGTCATTACAATGAGCAGTTCTTC. Its protein product is CASSVEAGHYNEQFF. Filled out from reference TRBV9 and TRBJ2-1, the complete variable domain reads DSGVTQTPKHLITATGQRVTLRCSPRSGDLSVYWYQQSLDQGLQFLIQYYNGEERAKGNILERFSAQQFPDLHSELNLSSLELGDSALYFCASSVEAGHYNEQFFGPGTRLTVL.

V gene TRBV2 combines with J gene TRBJ1-6; D gene uncertain. This CDR3 has 13 amino acids. V was shortened by 7 bases and J by 9 bases, with 13 bases between the two germline ends. Germline V lookup: CDR1 SNHLY, CDR2 FYNNEI. This CDR3 is CASIFLPGSPLHF. The CDR3 DNA reads as TGTGCCAGCATTTTCCTACCGGGTTCACCCCTCCACTTT.

This chain joins TRBV28 and TRBJ1-3, with D unclear. Germline CDR1 reads MDHEN; CDR2 reads SYDVKM. V lost 2 bases, J lost 2 bases, and 10 bases lay in between. The CDR3 spans 15 residues. CDR3 loop: CASSLMREAGNTIYF. The CDR3 region has the DNA TGTGCCAGCAGTTTAATGAGGGAAGCTGGAAACACCATATATTTT.

This chain uses TRBV30 with TRBJ1-1; D call uncertain. CDR1 and CDR2 (germline): GTSNPN, SVGIG (reference sequence). Deletions cut 0 bases from V and 1 base from J, with 9 bases between. The CDR3 runs 14 residues. CDR3 sequence: CAWSVLQRNTEAFF. The CDR3 bases are TGTGCCTGGAGTGTTCTACAGAGGAACACTGAAGCTTTCTTT.

This rearrangement joins TRBV20-1 to TRBJ2-4; 9 positions match TRBD2. The CDR3 consists of 14 residues. After removal of 5 bases from V and 0 bases from J, the junction contained 2 bases not matched to a gene. The germline V gene has CDR1 DFQATT and CDR2 SNEGSKA (reference sequence). The CDR3 DNA follows: TGCAGTGCTTTAGCGGGGGTAGCCAAAAACATTCAGTACTTC. Translated, it gives CSALAGVAKNIQYF.

This clonotype showed up just once. V and J are TRBV27 and TRBJ2-7; possible D gene TRBD1, 6 bases. The germline V and J ends were trimmed by 6 bases and 2 bases, with 11 bases remaining between them. Germline CDR1 and CDR2: MNHEY and SMNVEV (reference sequence). The CDR3 loop spans 13 amino acids. CDR3 in amino acids: CASRTTGTYEQYF. The CDR3 coding sequence is TGTGCCAGCAGAACGACAGGAACCTACGAGCAGTACTTC.

The rearrangement uses TRBV3-1 and TRBJ2-2; D remains ambiguous. V was shortened by 1 base and J by 2 bases, with 5 bases between the two germline ends. The CDR3 length is 14 residues. Per the germline V gene, CDR1 is LGHDT and CDR2 is YNNKEL (reference sequence). The CDR3 DNA follows: TGTGCCAGCAGCCAAGGGCAAAACACCGGGGAGCTGTTTTTT. The encoded protein is CASSQGQNTGELFF. The variable domain in full, completed from reference TRBV3-1 and TRBJ2-2, reads DTAVSQTPKYLVTQMGNDKSIKCEQNLGHDTMYWYKQDSKKFLKIMFSYNNKELIINETVPNRFSPKSPDKAHLNLHINSLELGDSAVYFCASSQGQNTGELFFGEGSRLTVL.

The DNA for the CDR3 is TGTGCCAGCAGCTCCGGGACCCGGAGGGAGACCCAGTACTTC. Its protein product is CASSSGTRRETQYF. V is TRBV9 and J is TRBJ2-5; D assignment may be TRBD1 or TRBD2 (5 bases each). The CDR3 consists of 14 residues. The V and J ends lost 4 bases and 5 bases respectively, with 15 bases between them. Germline V gives CDR1 SGDLS, CDR2 YYNGEE.

The chain joins TRBV7-9 to TRBJ2-1; TRBD1 aligns across 9 bases. The V and J ends lost 6 bases and 13 bases, in that order; junction bases with no gene match: 19. The germline gives CDR1 SEHNR, CDR2 FQNEAQ (reference sequence). This CDR3 has 16 amino acids. CDR3 coding DNA: TGTGCCAGCAGACAGGAGACAGGGGGTTCTTATGTGGCCCAGTTCTTC. It translates to CASRQETGGSYVAQFF. The full variable domain, with the rest looked up from reference TRBV7-9 and TRBJ2-1, is DTGVSQNPRHKITKRGQNVTFRCDPISEHNRLYWYRQTLGQGPEFLTYFQNEAQLEKSRLLSDRFSAERPKGSFSTLEIQRTEQGDSAMYLCASRQETGGSYVAQFFGPGTRLTVL.

CDR3 region: CASSLIGQGEKLFF. In DNA, the CDR3 is TGTGCCAGCAGCTTGATCGGACAGGGTGAAAAACTGTTTTTT. The chain employs TRBV5-6 and TRBJ1-4; 8 nucleotides align to TRBD1. The length of the CDR3 is 14 residues. Trimming cost V 1 base and J 7 bases; bases outside gene matches: 3. Germline V gene sequence: CDR1 SGHDT, CDR2 YYEEEE.

In this sample, this clonotype turned up once. The J gene is TRBJ2-1, the V gene TRBV20-1; possible D gene TRBD2, 6 bases. Trimming pared 3 bases from V and 9 bases from J, leaving 12 bases between. The CDR3 runs to 12 residues. Germline V gene sequence: CDR1 DFQATT, CDR2 SNEGSKA (reference sequence). The CDR3 sequence: CSASRLVSEQFF. The CDR3 DNA follows: TGCAGTGCTAGCAGACTAGTAAGTGAGCAGTTCTTC.

This chain links TRBV3-1 with TRBJ2-1; possibly TRBD2 for D (7 bases). There are 17 residues in the CDR3. In germline, CDR1 is LGHDT, CDR2 YNNKEL (reference sequence). V shed 0 bases and J shed 0 bases, with 12 bases lying between them. CDR3 sequence (DNA): TGTGCCAGCAGCCAAGACGGGGGGCCCAACTCCTACAATGAGCAGTTCTTC. Residues: CASSQDGGPNSYNEQFF.